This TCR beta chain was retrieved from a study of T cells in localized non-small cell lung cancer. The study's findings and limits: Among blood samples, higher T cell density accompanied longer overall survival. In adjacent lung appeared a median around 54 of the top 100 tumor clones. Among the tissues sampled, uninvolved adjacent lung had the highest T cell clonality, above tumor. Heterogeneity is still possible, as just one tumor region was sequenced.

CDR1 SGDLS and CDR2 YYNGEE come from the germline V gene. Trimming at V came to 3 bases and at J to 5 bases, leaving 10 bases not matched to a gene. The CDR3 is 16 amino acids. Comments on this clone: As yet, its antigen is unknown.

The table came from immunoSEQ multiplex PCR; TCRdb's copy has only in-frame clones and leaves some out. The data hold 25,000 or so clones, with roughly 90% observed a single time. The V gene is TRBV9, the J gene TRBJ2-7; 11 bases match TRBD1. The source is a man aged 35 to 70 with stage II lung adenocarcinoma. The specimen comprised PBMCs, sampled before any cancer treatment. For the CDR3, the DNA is TGTGCCAGCAGCGATCCTCGGACAGGGGGCTTCCACGAGCAGTACTTC. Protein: CASSDPRTGGFHEQYF.